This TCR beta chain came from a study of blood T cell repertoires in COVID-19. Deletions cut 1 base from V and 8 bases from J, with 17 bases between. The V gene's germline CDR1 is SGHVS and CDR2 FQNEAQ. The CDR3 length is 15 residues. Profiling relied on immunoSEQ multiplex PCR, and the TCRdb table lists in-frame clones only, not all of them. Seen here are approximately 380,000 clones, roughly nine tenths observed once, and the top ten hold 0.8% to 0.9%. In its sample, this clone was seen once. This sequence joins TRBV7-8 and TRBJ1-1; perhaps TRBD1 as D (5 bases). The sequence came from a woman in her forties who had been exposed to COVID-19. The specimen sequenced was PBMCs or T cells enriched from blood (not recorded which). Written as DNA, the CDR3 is TGTGCCAGCAGCTTAGATACCGAACAGGATAGAGAAGCTTTCTTT. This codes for CASSLDTEQDREAFF.